What follows is one T cell receptor (beta chain) and its context. Its antigen is still unknown. The CDR3 sequence is 12 residues long. The germline gives CDR1 GTSNPN, CDR2 SVGIG (reference sequence). V was shortened by 4 bases and J by 7 bases, with 14 bases between the two germline ends. Treatment: oral pan-JAK inhibitor, 5-10 mg twice daily. The data are from a study of CD8+ T cells in alopecia areata. Overall study: Patients given treatment had severity scored by the percentage of scalp area affected.

Study-wide findings and caveats: A single nonresponder leaves the baseline CD8+ expansion link to response uncertain. Among the top 100, expanded CD8+ clones were significantly decreased by tofacitinib, as was scalp clonality.

Extraction of RNA preceded its reverse transcription into cDNA, which served as the sequencing template. TCRdb keeps only in-frame clones here, not all; method: immunoSEQ multiplex PCR. The sample contains some 180,000 clones, around 51% of which appear only once. This rearrangement joins TRBV30 to TRBJ2-7, with D uncertain. The source material was CD8+ T cells sorted from blood, sampled at week 52, from a patient treated with tofacitinib. This clonotype was sampled from a human donor with alopecia areata. The CDR3 loop reads CAWNSDPGEQYF. The CDR3 nucleotides read TGTGCCTGGAACTCCGACCCTGGAGAGCAGTACTTC.